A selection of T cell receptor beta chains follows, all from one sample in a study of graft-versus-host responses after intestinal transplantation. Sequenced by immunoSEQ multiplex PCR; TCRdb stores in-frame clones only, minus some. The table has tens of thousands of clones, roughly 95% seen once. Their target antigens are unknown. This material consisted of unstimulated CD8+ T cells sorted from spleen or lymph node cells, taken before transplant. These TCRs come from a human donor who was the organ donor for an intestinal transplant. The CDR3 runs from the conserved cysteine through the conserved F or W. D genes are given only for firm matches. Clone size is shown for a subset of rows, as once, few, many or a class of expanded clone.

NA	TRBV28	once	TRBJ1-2	CASRNEGHPKDGYTF	TGTGCCAGCAGGAACGAGGGACATCCGAAAGATGGCTACACCTTC
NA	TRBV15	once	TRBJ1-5	CATSIGVERNQPQHF	TGTGCCACCAGCATCGGGGTTGAGCGCAATCAGCCCCAGCATTTT
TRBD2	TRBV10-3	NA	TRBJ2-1	CAISGLTGGYNEQFF	TGTGCCATCAGTGGGCTAACGGGGGGATACAATGAGCAGTTCTTC
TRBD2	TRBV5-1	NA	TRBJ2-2	CASSSRLAGSTGELFF	TGCGCCAGCAGCTCACGACTAGCGGGGTCCACCGGGGAGCTGTTTTTT
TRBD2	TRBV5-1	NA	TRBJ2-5	CASSSGLASQETQYF	TGCGCCAGCAGCTCGGGACTAGCCTCGCAAGAGACCCAGTACTTC
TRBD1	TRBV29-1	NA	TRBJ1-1	CSAAGGQGPMNTEAFF	TGCAGCGCCGCAGGGGGTCAGGGACCAATGAACACTGAAGCTTTCTTT
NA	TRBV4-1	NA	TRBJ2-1	CASSQGYNEQFF	TGCGCCAGCAGCCAAGGATACAATGAGCAGTTCTTC
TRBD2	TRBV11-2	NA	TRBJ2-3	CASSDPPGRGYSTDTQYF	TGTGCCAGCAGCGACCCGCCGGGGCGGGGGTACTCTACAGATACGCAGTATTTT
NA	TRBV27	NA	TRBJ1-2	CASSLTLPANYGCTF	TGTGCCAGCAGTTTAACCCTACCTGCTAACTATGGCTGCACCTTC
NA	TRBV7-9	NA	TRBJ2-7	CASSSTTRNGEQYF	TGTGCCAGCAGCTCGACGACTAGAAACGGCGAGCAGTACTTC